This T cell receptor (beta chain) was identified during a study of CD8+ T cells in alopecia areata. Study-level information: Patients in the treated group were given tofacitinib by mouth, 5 to 10 mg twice a day. Whole-study results and caveats: Sequenced scalp T cells also include alphabeta T cells resident in normal skin.

With 3 bases clipped from V and 6 bases from J, the junction kept 7 bases outside the gene matches. The CDR3 consists of 15 residues. Germline CDR1 reads MRHNA; CDR2 reads SNTAGT. This clone was observed many times. Its antigen is unknown. Investigators isolated RNA and reverse transcribed it into cDNA to act as the sequencing template. The protocol was immunoSEQ multiplex PCR, while the TCRdb copy is restricted to in-frame clones and leaves out a portion. The table has 100,000 to 150,000 clones, about 47% seen once. Patients with alopecia areata provided lesional scalp punch biopsies as well as peripheral blood.

V usage is TRBV6-4 and J usage is TRBJ2-3; 9 positions agree with TRBD2. This clonotype was sampled from a human donor with alopecia areata. This sample comprised CD8+ T cells sorted from blood, obtained at week 0. CDR3 sequence reads: CASSDTSGPADTQYF. CDR3 DNA sequence: TGTGCCAGCAGTGATACTAGCGGGCCGGCGGATACGCAGTATTTT.